This T cell receptor beta chain was recovered during a study of graft-versus-host responses after intestinal transplantation. Study as a whole: Every transplant recipient was induced with anti-thymocyte globulin, then maintained on tacrolimus and steroids for two to four years.

Findings and caveats of the study: In recipient marrow, GvH clones were found, and some appeared first in ileum or blood. Declining HvG levels early post-transplant were linked to peak circulating GvH clone levels. Elevated graft-versus-host to host-versus-graft clonal ratios in allografts were recorded for patients with graft-donor T cell macrochimerism.

The CDR3 is 13 amino acids. Germline CDR1 SGHRS, CDR2 YFSETQ. Trimming removed 3 bases from V and 7 bases from J; junction bases left unmatched: 6. This table comes from immunoSEQ multiplex PCR, and its TCRdb copy is limited to in-frame clones, with some not included. The data contain 70,000 to 75,000 clones, more than 70% of them singletons. A note on this clone: No antigen is known for it.

Sequences were derived from unstimulated CD8+ T cells sorted from spleen or lymph node cells, sampled before intestinal transplant. V usage is TRBV5-1 and J usage is TRBJ2-7; 8 nucleotides line up with TRBD1. The sequence was collected from a human donor who received an intestinal transplant. This CDR3 reads CASSSGQGREQYF. DNA of the CDR3: TGCGCCAGCAGCTCCGGACAGGGTAGGGAGCAGTACTTC.